The rows below give T cell receptor beta chains drawn from one sample of a study of blood T cells in healthy people across ages. A single record per CDR3 protein comes from TCRdb applying MiXCR to the 5' RACE reads. The sample includes 850,000 to 950,000 distinct CDR3 sequences, 29% seen only once; the top ten take 17%. Sample: blood. The origin of the receptors is a woman older than 75 in good health. The CDR3 runs from the conserved cysteine through the conserved F or W. The D gene is left open where the match is weak. Part of the rows lack a size; the others show once, few, many or a class for expanded clones.

clone_size: many
d_call: TRBD1
j_call: TRBJ2-5
v_call: TRBV7-2
cdr3_aa: CASRVDTGGRETQYF
cdr3_nt: TGTGCCAGCAGAGTCGATACAGGGGGCAGGGAGACCCAGTACTTC

clone_size: many
d_call: .
j_call: TRBJ2-5
v_call: TRBV28
cdr3_aa: CASRRPAQETQYF
cdr3_nt: TGTGCCAGCAGAAGGCCCGCCCAAGAGACCCAGTACTTC

clone_size: few
d_call: .
j_call: TRBJ1-1
v_call: TRBV7-4
cdr3_aa: CASSLLFLHRDRRNTEAFF
cdr3_nt: TGTGCCAGCAGCTTGCTATTCCTCCACCGCGACAGAAGGAACACTGAAGCTTTCTTT

clone_size: .
d_call: .
j_call: TRBJ2-7
v_call: TRBV20-1
cdr3_aa: CSAIRSGGKTPSYEQYF
cdr3_nt: TGCAGTGCTATTCGCTCGGGCGGGAAGACCCCCTCCTACGAGCAGTACTTC

clone_size: .
d_call: TRBD2
j_call: TRBJ2-1
v_call: TRBV4-2
cdr3_aa: CASSLARRGTSGGNEQFF
cdr3_nt: TGTGCCAGCAGCCTGGCGAGGCGGGGGACTAGCGGGGGCAATGAGCAGTTCTTC

clone_size: .
d_call: .
j_call: TRBJ2-3
v_call: TRBV14
cdr3_aa: CASSQESRETQYF
cdr3_nt: TGTGCCAGCAGCCAAGAGAGCCGGGAAACGCAGTATTTT

clone_size: .
d_call: TRBD1
j_call: TRBJ2-1
v_call: TRBV16
cdr3_aa: CASSQYGTGFINEQFF
cdr3_nt: TGTGCCAGCAGCCAATATGGGACAGGGTTTATCAATGAGCAGTTCTTC

clone_size: .
d_call: .
j_call: TRBJ2-3
v_call: TRBV29-1
cdr3_aa: CSVDRGGIDTQYF
cdr3_nt: TGCAGCGTTGACAGGGGAGGGATAGATACGCAGTATTTT

clone_size: many
d_call: .
j_call: TRBJ2-7
v_call: TRBV7-2
cdr3_aa: CASSSRTESTYEQYF
cdr3_nt: TGTGCCAGCAGCTCTAGGACAGAGTCAACCTACGAGCAGTACTTC

clone_size: many
d_call: TRBD2
j_call: TRBJ2-1
v_call: TRBV6-2/TRBV6-3
cdr3_aa: CASSYPASGGHNEQFF
cdr3_nt: TGTGCCAGCAGTTACCCAGCTAGCGGGGGTCACAATGAGCAGTTCTTC

clone_size: few
d_call: .
j_call: TRBJ2-2
v_call: TRBV20-1
cdr3_aa: CSARGADTGELFF
cdr3_nt: TGCAGTGCTAGGGGGGCCGACACCGGGGAGCTGTTTTTT

clone_size: many
d_call: .
j_call: TRBJ1-6
v_call: TRBV6-5
cdr3_aa: CASGGEPGRNNSPLHF
cdr3_nt: TGTGCCAGCGGGGGGGAACCGGGACGGAATAATTCACCCCTCCACTTT

clone_size: few
d_call: TRBD2
j_call: TRBJ2-1
v_call: TRBV19
cdr3_aa: CASKNSGEGYEQFF
cdr3_nt: TGTGCCAGTAAGAATAGCGGGGAAGGGTATGAGCAGTTCTTC

clone_size: many
d_call: TRBD1
j_call: TRBJ1-2
v_call: TRBV5-1
cdr3_aa: CASSPEGAGLYGYTF
cdr3_nt: TGCGCCAGCAGCCCGGAGGGGGCAGGGCTCTATGGCTACACCTTC

clone_size: many
d_call: .
j_call: TRBJ2-7
v_call: TRBV27
cdr3_aa: CASSAKPAYEQYF
cdr3_nt: TGTGCCAGCAGCGCAAAACCAGCCTACGAGCAGTACTTC

clone_size: many
d_call: .
j_call: TRBJ2-2
v_call: TRBV12-3/TRBV12-4
cdr3_aa: CASRRPTGELFF
cdr3_nt: TGTGCCAGCAGGCGGCCCACCGGGGAGCTGTTTTTT

clone_size: .
d_call: .
j_call: TRBJ2-3
v_call: TRBV2
cdr3_aa: CASRPDADTQYF
cdr3_nt: TGTGCCAGCAGGCCCGATGCTGATACGCAGTATTTT

clone_size: many
d_call: .
j_call: TRBJ1-2
v_call: TRBV4-3
cdr3_aa: CASSQDLQGIGYTF
cdr3_nt: TGCGCCAGCAGCCAAGACCTACAGGGAATTGGCTACACCTTC

clone_size: few
d_call: TRBD1
j_call: TRBJ1-1
v_call: TRBV20-1
cdr3_aa: CSAPLGQGIKVTEAFF
cdr3_nt: TGCAGTGCTCCGCTGGGACAGGGGATAAAGGTGACTGAAGCTTTCTTT

clone_size: many
d_call: .
j_call: TRBJ2-5
v_call: TRBV14
cdr3_aa: CASSQGSGLFQETQYF
cdr3_nt: TGTGCCAGCAGCCAAGGAAGCGGGCTCTTCCAAGAGACCCAGTACTTC

clone_size: .
d_call: TRBD2
j_call: TRBJ2-5
v_call: TRBV7-2
cdr3_aa: CASSGAGGQETLYF
cdr3_nt: TGTGCCAGCAGTGGGGCGGGGGGGCAAGAGACCCTGTACTTC

clone_size: .
d_call: TRBD2
j_call: TRBJ2-5
v_call: TRBV20-1
cdr3_aa: CSASAIAGGLGWETQYF
cdr3_nt: TGCAGTGCTAGTGCTATAGCGGGAGGGCTCGGTTGGGAGACCCAGTACTTC

clone_size: few
d_call: .
j_call: TRBJ1-4
v_call: TRBV6-6
cdr3_aa: CASNYRPGRRVDEKLFF
cdr3_nt: TGTGCCAGCAATTACAGGCCAGGACGGCGAGTGGACGAAAAACTGTTTTTT

clone_size: .
d_call: .
j_call: TRBJ1-2
v_call: TRBV20-1
cdr3_aa: CSARGGVEGYTF
cdr3_nt: TGCAGTGCTAGAGGAGGGGTTGAGGGCTACACCTTC

clone_size: .
d_call: TRBD1
j_call: TRBJ1-1
v_call: TRBV15
cdr3_aa: CATSYGKGATEAFF
cdr3_nt: TGTGCCACCAGCTATGGGAAGGGGGCGACTGAAGCTTTCTTT

clone_size: .
d_call: .
j_call: TRBJ1-6
v_call: TRBV6-2/TRBV6-3
cdr3_aa: CASRRGRPLYNSPLHF
cdr3_nt: TGTGCCAGCAGAAGAGGACGTCCGCTCTATAATTCACCCCTCCACTTT

clone_size: many
d_call: .
j_call: TRBJ2-1
v_call: TRBV12-3/TRBV12-4
cdr3_aa: CASSLTEVVQFF
cdr3_nt: TGTGCCAGCAGTTTAACCGAAGTGGTGCAGTTCTTC

clone_size: many
d_call: .
j_call: TRBJ2-1
v_call: TRBV20-1
cdr3_aa: CSAASIQAGEQFF
cdr3_nt: TGCAGTGCTGCTTCAATACAGGCAGGCGAGCAGTTCTTC

clone_size: many
d_call: TRBD2
j_call: TRBJ2-3
v_call: TRBV10-3
cdr3_aa: CAISDLTGTSGSDTQYF
cdr3_nt: TGTGCCATCAGTGACCTCACCGGGACTAGCGGATCAGATACGCAGTATTTT

clone_size: .
d_call: .
j_call: TRBJ2-4
v_call: TRBV6-2/TRBV6-3
cdr3_aa: CASGNGGKNIQYF
cdr3_nt: TGTGCCAGCGGAAACGGGGGCAAAAACATTCAGTACTTC

clone_size: few
d_call: TRBD2
j_call: TRBJ2-2
v_call: TRBV5-5
cdr3_aa: CASSVTSGGTGELFF
cdr3_nt: TGTGCCAGCAGCGTTACTAGCGGGGGCACCGGGGAGCTGTTTTTT

clone_size: many
d_call: .
j_call: TRBJ2-5
v_call: TRBV5-1
cdr3_aa: CASSSNSQRGAGETQYF
cdr3_nt: TGCGCCAGCAGTTCAAATTCTCAGAGGGGCGCGGGGGAGACCCAGTACTTC

clone_size: .
d_call: .
j_call: TRBJ1-1
v_call: TRBV6-6
cdr3_aa: CASSYSPQTTVNTEAFF
cdr3_nt: TGTGCCAGCAGTTACTCCCCCCAGACGACGGTGAACACTGAAGCTTTCTTT

clone_size: .
d_call: TRBD1
j_call: TRBJ1-4
v_call: TRBV5-6
cdr3_aa: CASSLRQGELDEKLFF
cdr3_nt: TGTGCCAGCAGCTTGCGACAGGGGGAATTGGATGAAAAACTGTTTTTT

clone_size: many
d_call: .
j_call: TRBJ2-7
v_call: TRBV7-6
cdr3_aa: CASSSPGLNYEQYF
cdr3_nt: TGTGCCAGCAGCTCCCCCGGGCTCAACTACGAGCAGTACTTC

clone_size: .
d_call: .
j_call: TRBJ1-2
v_call: TRBV6-5
cdr3_aa: CASSYLAVNYGYTF
cdr3_nt: TGTGCCAGCAGTTACTTGGCAGTTAACTATGGCTACACCTTC

clone_size: .
d_call: .
j_call: TRBJ1-3
v_call: TRBV7-2
cdr3_aa: CASSSDSTVMNTIYF
cdr3_nt: TGTGCCAGCAGCTCAGACAGTACCGTAATGAACACCATATATTTT

clone_size: .
d_call: .
j_call: TRBJ2-2
v_call: TRBV5-6
cdr3_aa: CASSVRQVNTGELFF
cdr3_nt: TGTGCCAGCAGCGTGAGGCAGGTGAACACCGGGGAGCTGTTTTTT

clone_size: many
d_call: TRBD1
j_call: TRBJ1-2
v_call: TRBV5-5
cdr3_aa: CASSLVGAGGNYGYTF
cdr3_nt: TGTGCCAGCAGCTTGGTCGGCGCAGGGGGCAACTATGGCTACACCTTC

clone_size: .
d_call: .
j_call: TRBJ2-3
v_call: TRBV6-2/TRBV6-3
cdr3_aa: CANSYPPGRPDGDTQYF
cdr3_nt: TGTGCCAACAGTTACCCGCCGGGACGCCCAGACGGGGATACGCAGTATTTT

clone_size: few
d_call: TRBD1
j_call: TRBJ1-6
v_call: TRBV18
cdr3_aa: CASSLDRESPLHF
cdr3_nt: TGTGCCAGCTCGCTTGACAGGGAAAGTCCCCTCCACTTT

clone_size: .
d_call: .
j_call: TRBJ1-6
v_call: TRBV27
cdr3_aa: CASSPQSSYNSPLHF
cdr3_nt: TGTGCCAGCAGCCCCCAAAGCTCCTATAATTCACCCCTCCACTTT

clone_size: few
d_call: .
j_call: TRBJ2-6
v_call: TRBV27
cdr3_aa: CASSPPRDGGANVLTF
cdr3_nt: TGTGCCAGCAGTCCCCCGAGGGACGGTGGGGCCAACGTCCTGACTTTC

clone_size: few
d_call: TRBD2
j_call: TRBJ2-1
v_call: TRBV4-1
cdr3_aa: CASSRVNSGGPYNEQFF
cdr3_nt: TGCGCCAGCAGCCGGGTGAATAGCGGGGGACCATACAATGAGCAGTTCTTC

clone_size: many
d_call: .
j_call: TRBJ2-1
v_call: TRBV27
cdr3_aa: CASSPYARRPNEQFF
cdr3_nt: TGTGCCAGCAGTCCCTACGCCCGCAGACCCAATGAGCAGTTCTTC

clone_size: .
d_call: .
j_call: TRBJ1-3
v_call: TRBV7-2
cdr3_aa: CASSVWGLSHSGNTIYF
cdr3_nt: TGTGCCAGCAGTGTTTGGGGCTTGAGTCACTCTGGAAACACCATATATTTT

clone_size: .
d_call: TRBD1
j_call: TRBJ2-1
v_call: TRBV20-1
cdr3_aa: CSAKGQTYNEQFF
cdr3_nt: TGCAGTGCGAAGGGACAGACGTACAATGAGCAGTTCTTC

clone_size: .
d_call: .
j_call: TRBJ2-4
v_call: TRBV11-3
cdr3_aa: CASSSGARAKNIQYF
cdr3_nt: TGTGCCAGCAGCTCGGGAGCGAGGGCCAAAAACATTCAGTACTTC

clone_size: .
d_call: TRBD1
j_call: TRBJ2-4
v_call: TRBV4-3
cdr3_aa: CASSQISGTATKSTQYF
cdr3_nt: TGCGCCAGCAGCCAAATCTCCGGGACAGCCACAAAAAGCACTCAGTACTTC

clone_size: .
d_call: TRBD1
j_call: TRBJ1-1
v_call: TRBV5-1
cdr3_aa: CASRAPDREAFF
cdr3_nt: TGCGCCAGCAGGGCTCCGGACAGGGAAGCTTTCTTT

clone_size: .
d_call: TRBD2
j_call: TRBJ2-5
v_call: TRBV20-1
cdr3_aa: CSARDFSGGARETQYF
cdr3_nt: TGCAGTGCTAGAGATTTTAGCGGGGGGGCTCGGGAGACCCAGTACTTC

clone_size: few
d_call: TRBD2
j_call: TRBJ2-3
v_call: TRBV24-1
cdr3_aa: CATSVRLAGGPDTQYF
cdr3_nt: TGTGCCACCAGTGTCAGACTAGCGGGGGGGCCAGATACGCAGTATTTT

clone_size: many
d_call: .
j_call: TRBJ1-2
v_call: TRBV7-9
cdr3_aa: CAREEPSSYGYTF
cdr3_nt: TGTGCCAGGGAGGAACCGTCCTCCTATGGCTACACCTTC